This passage covers 14 T cell receptor beta chains from one sample sequenced in a study of blood T cell repertoires in COVID-19. TCRdb keeps only in-frame clones here, not all; method: immunoSEQ multiplex PCR. The data hold approximately 45,000 clones, with more than 70% observed a single time. The source material was peripheral blood. The receptors stem from a human donor in a cohort sampled during active COVID-19.

This clone was seen a few times. The chain uses TRBV19 and TRBJ1-4; no clear D. The CDR3 has 14 residues. V was clipped by 5 bases and J by 0 bases, with 7 bases between them. Germline V CDR1 and CDR2: LNHDA, SQIVND (reference sequence). CDR3 sequence reads: CASSAYTTNEKLFF. In DNA form, the CDR3 reads TGTGCCAGTAGTGCCTATACAACTAATGAAAAACTGTTTTTT. Variable domain in full (rest from reference TRBV19 and TRBJ1-4): DGGITQSPKYLFRKEGQNVTLSCEQNLNHDAMYWYRQDPGQGLRLIYYSQIVNDFQKGDIAEGYSVSREKKESFPLTVTSAQKNPTAFYLCASSAYTTNEKLFFGSGTQLSVL.

This clone occurred once. The chain combines TRBV6-5 with TRBJ2-1; TRBD2 agrees at 11 bases. V shed 0 bases and J 3 bases; nucleotides not matched to a gene: 1. The CDR3 contains 16 residues. CDR1 is MNHEY, CDR2 SVGAGI, per germline. The CDR3 bases are TGTGCCAGCAGTTACTCCCTAGCGGGGGGCTACAATGAGCAGTTCTTC. It yields the protein CASSYSLAGGYNEQFF.

The chain employs TRBV7-2 and TRBJ2-5; 10 bases agree with TRBD2. With 0 bases clipped from V and 2 bases from J, the junction kept 3 bases outside the gene matches. Germline V CDR1 and CDR2: SGHTA, FQGNSA. The CDR3 has 16 amino acids. CDR3 region: CASSLASSGGQETQYF. The CDR3 DNA follows: TGTGCCAGCAGCTTAGCGTCTAGCGGGGGACAAGAGACCCAGTACTTC.

J is TRBJ2-3 and V is TRBV6-1; 10 nucleotides agree with TRBD1. The length of the CDR3 is 16 residues. The V gene's germline CDR1 is MNHNS and CDR2 SASEGT. V was pared by 3 bases and J by 1 base, with 4 bases of the junction left unmatched. CDR3: CASSDTGTGGTDTQYF. The CDR3 region has the DNA TGTGCCAGCAGTGATACCGGGACAGGGGGCACAGATACGCAGTATTTT.

In DNA, the CDR3 is TGTGCCAGTAGTATAGGGAGAAGCTCCTACAATGAGCAGTTCTTC. Protein product: CASSIGRSSYNEQFF. V is TRBV19 and J is TRBJ2-1, with unresolved D. Trimming shortened V by 1 base and J by 0 bases, and 7 bases separated the two germline ends. CDR1 and CDR2 (germline): LNHDA, SQIVND (reference sequence). The CDR3 runs 15 residues.

This clone appeared a single time. The CDR3 nucleotides are TGTGCCAGCAGCGGACTACTAGCTAACTATGGCTACACCTTC. Its translation: CASSGLLANYGYTF. This chain links TRBV9 with TRBJ1-2; D ambiguous. The CDR3 contains 14 residues. Trimming pared 3 bases from V and 0 bases from J, leaving 9 bases between. Looked up from germline, CDR1 is SGDLS and CDR2 is YYNGEE.

This sequence joins TRBV2 and TRBJ2-1, with TRBD1 matching over 7 bases. V trimming: 4 bases; J trimming: 0 bases; junction bases outside the gene matches: 3. This CDR3 spans 15 amino acids. Germline V gene sequence: CDR1 SNHLY, CDR2 FYNNEI. The CDR3 region is CASSGGGLSYNEQFF. The CDR3, as DNA: TGTGCCAGCAGTGGAGGGGGCCTCTCCTACAATGAGCAGTTCTTC. Complete variable domain (other parts from reference TRBV2 and TRBJ2-1): EPEVTQTPSHQVTQMGQEVILRCVPISNHLYFYWYRQILGQKVEFLVSFYNNEISEKSEIFDDQFSVERPDGSNFTLKIRSTKLEDSAMYFCASSGGGLSYNEQFFGPGTRLTVL.

J is TRBJ1-4 and V is TRBV7-9; 10 bases align to TRBD1. Germline CDR1 SEHNR, CDR2 FQNEAQ (reference sequence). The trim removed 5 bases at V and 5 bases at J, leaving 5 bases unmatched. The CDR3 has 15 residues. The DNA for the CDR3 is TGTGCCAGCAGCCCCGGGGACAGGGGAAATGAAAAACTGTTTTTT. Amino acids: CASSPGDRGNEKLFF. The whole variable domain, filled in from reference TRBV7-9 and TRBJ1-4, reads DTGVSQNPRHKITKRGQNVTFRCDPISEHNRLYWYRQTLGQGPEFLTYFQNEAQLEKSRLLSDRFSAERPKGSFSTLEIQRTEQGDSAMYLCASSPGDRGNEKLFFGSGTQLSVL.

There are a few counts of this clone. This chain links TRBV3-1 (or the pseudogene TRBV3-2) with TRBJ1-6, with D perhaps matching TRBD1 (6 bases). Germline V gives CDR1 LGHDT, CDR2 YNNKEL (reference sequence). The CDR3 length is 13 residues. Trimming pared 7 bases from V and 10 bases from J, leaving 14 bases between. In DNA, the CDR3 is TGTGCCAGCAAGGCAGGGGTTGGGTCACCCCTCCACTTT. Encoded protein: CASKAGVGSPLHF.

V gene TRBV7-2 combines with J gene TRBJ1-2; 7 positions match TRBD1. CDR1 is SGHTA and CDR2 is FQGNSA in the germline V gene. This CDR3 contains 13 residues. With 5 bases clipped from V and 7 bases from J, the junction kept 7 bases outside the gene matches. CDR3 sequence: CASSPRQGSGYTF. CDR3 DNA: TGTGCCAGCAGCCCCCGACAGGGTAGTGGCTACACCTTC.

The CDR3 spells CASSLKRGNGYTF. CDR3 nucleotides: TGTGCCAGCAGTTTGAAAAGGGGGAATGGCTACACCTTC. V and J are TRBV12-3 or TRBV12-4 and TRBJ1-2; the D gene is possibly TRBD1 (6 bases). The CDR3 extends over 13 amino acids. V was cut by 3 bases and J by 6 bases, with 11 bases left in between.

This clone was counted between two and nine times. This chain uses TRBV7-9 with TRBJ1-1, with D unresolved. Germline-derived CDR1 and CDR2 are SEHNR and FQNEAQ (reference sequence). The V gene lost 3 bases and the J gene lost 8 bases, with 7 bases spanning the gap. This CDR3 has 11 amino acids. This CDR3 is CASSLESEAFF. The DNA for the CDR3 is TGTGCCAGCAGCTTGGAGTCCGAAGCTTTCTTT.

The chain has TRBV3-1 (or the pseudogene TRBV3-2) and TRBJ1-5; D might be TRBD1 (6 bases). V was pared by 1 base and J by 5 bases, with 9 bases between. The CDR3 length is 14 residues. The germline V gene encodes CDR1 LGHDT and CDR2 YNNKEL (reference sequence). CDR3 amino acids: CASSQGQVYQPQHF. The CDR3 DNA is TGTGCCAGCAGCCAAGGACAGGTCTATCAGCCCCAGCATTTT.

The rearrangement links TRBV5-3 to TRBJ2-7; TRBD1 matches 7 bases. TRBV5-3 falls under the ORF class, with uncertain function. Losses at the gene ends were 4 bases for V and 0 bases for J; bases not matched to a gene: 7. CDR3 length: 15 residues. CDR3 loop: CARSMGQRSSYEQYF. The CDR3 DNA reads as TGTGCCAGAAGCATGGGACAGAGGAGCTCCTACGAGCAGTACTTC.